These 18 T cell receptor beta chains came from one sample sequenced in a study of blood T cell repertoires in COVID-19. Using immunoSEQ multiplex PCR, the repertoire was profiled, and TCRdb retains in-frame clones only, with some absent. In the table there are 110,000 or so clones, over 70% of which are singletons. The sample taken for sequencing was peripheral blood. The receptors come from a man aged 45-60 years with acute or convalescent COVID-19.

The genes are TRBV11-2 and TRBJ2-2; 7 bases are a match to TRBD2. Germline V lookup: CDR1 SGHAT, CDR2 FQNNGV. V lost 3 bases, J lost 1 base, and 2 bases stayed unmatched. This CDR3 spans 15 amino acids. CDR3 region: CASSFGLGNTGELFF. The CDR3 nucleotides are TGTGCCAGCAGCTTCGGACTAGGGAACACCGGGGAGCTGTTTTTT.

This sequence joins TRBV28 and TRBJ2-3; 14 bases line up with TRBD2. From germline, CDR1 is MDHEN and CDR2 SYDVKM. V trimming: 2 bases; J trimming: 5 bases; junction bases outside the gene matches: 3. The CDR3 loop spans 16 amino acids. This CDR3 is CASSLMTSGGVDTQYF. Here the CDR3 DNA reads TGTGCCAGCAGTTTAATGACTAGCGGGGGGGTAGATACGCAGTATTTT.

The chain recombines TRBV6-8 with TRBJ1-3, with D tentatively TRBD1 (5 bases). Trimming took 0 bases from V and 4 from J, leaving 22 bases between them. The V gene's germline CDR1 is MNHGY and CDR2 SAAAGT. This CDR3 is built from 19 residues. DNA of the CDR3: TGTGCCAGCAGTTACTCGTCTGTCTCTACAGGCAGGGCCGGAAACACCATATATTTT. It encodes CASSYSSVSTGRAGNTIYF.

V is TRBV5-4 and J is TRBJ1-3; 9 bases are a match to TRBD1. CDR1 is SGHNT, CDR2 YYREEE, per germline (reference sequence). After removal of 4 bases from V and 0 bases from J, the junction contained 2 bases not matched to a gene. The CDR3 runs 15 residues. DNA of the CDR3: TGTGCCAGCAGCGGGACAGGGTCCTCTGGAAACACCATATATTTT. Translated: CASSGTGSSGNTIYF.

The chain carries TRBV9 and TRBJ1-2; tentatively, D is TRBD1 (6 bases). CDR1 and CDR2 (germline): SGDLS, YYNGEE. V was pared by 0 bases and J by 2 bases, with 8 bases between. The CDR3 spans 14 residues. CDR3 in amino acids: CASSVAQGNYGYTF. CDR3 sequence (DNA): TGTGCCAGCAGCGTAGCCCAGGGGAACTATGGCTACACCTTC.

J is TRBJ1-5 and V is TRBV5-4; 9 bases fit TRBD1. V was pared by 8 bases and J by 1 base, with 13 bases of the junction left unmatched. The CDR3 extends over 17 amino acids. Germline values: CDR1 SGHNT, CDR2 YYREEE (reference sequence). CDR3 loop: CARSDGTGRGSNQPQHF. CDR3 sequence (DNA): TGTGCCAGATCCGACGGGACAGGGAGGGGAAGCAATCAGCCCCAGCATTTT.

The rearrangement joins TRBV3-1 (or the pseudogene TRBV3-2) to TRBJ2-7, with D possibly TRBD2 on 7 matching bases. Trimming pared 1 base from V and 6 bases from J, leaving 13 bases between. The CDR3 runs 14 residues. Germline V gene sequence: CDR1 LGHDT, CDR2 YNNKEL (reference sequence). The CDR3 DNA reads TGTGCCAGCAGCCAAGGGACAGAGCGGGGCGAGCAGTACTTC. Its protein is CASSQGTERGEQYF.

The rearrangement links TRBV6-5 to TRBJ1-3; the match to TRBD1 covers 7 bases. From germline, CDR1 is MNHEY and CDR2 SVGAGI. The CDR3 is 15 amino acids. Trimming cost V 5 bases and J 4 bases; bases outside gene matches: 8. The CDR3, as DNA: TGTGCCAGCAGTACCAGGGGGACGGGGGGAAACACCATATATTTT. It encodes CASSTRGTGGNTIYF.

J is TRBJ1-5 and V is TRBV12-5; perhaps TRBD1 as D (5 bases). This CDR3 is 12 amino acids long. With 6 bases removed from V and 5 bases from J, the gap between germline ends came to 8 bases. Per the germline V gene, CDR1 is LGHNT and CDR2 is FRNRAP. The CDR3 region has the DNA TGTGCTAGTGGACAGGCTGATCAGCCCCAGCATTTT. Its translation: CASGQADQPQHF.

The chain combines TRBV5-8 with TRBJ1-1; D uncertain. The CDR3 loop spans 15 amino acids. CDR1 and CDR2 from the germline V gene are SGHTS and YDEGEE. Trimming took off 0 bases at V and 4 bases at J, with 13 bases between the two ends. The CDR3 region has the DNA TGTGCCAGCAGCTTGGCCCGCGGGCGGGGCACTGAAGCTTTCTTT. Protein sequence: CASSLARGRGTEAFF.

The chain is built from TRBV9 and TRBJ2-4; TRBD1 matches 9 bases. Per germline, CDR1 SGDLS and CDR2 YYNGEE. The CDR3 covers 15 residues. With V trimmed by 3 bases and J by 6 bases, 7 bases remained unmatched. The CDR3 loop is CASSERDRGSNIQYF. Here the CDR3 DNA reads TGTGCCAGCAGCGAAAGAGACAGGGGGTCAAACATTCAGTACTTC.

This clone ranks as medium-sized. The chain uses TRBV11-2 and TRBJ2-7; the match to TRBD1 covers 12 bases. Germline CDR1 reads SGHAT; CDR2 reads FQNNGV. J gave up 5 bases and V 5 bases, and 4 bases lay outside the gene matches. This CDR3 spans 14 amino acids. CDR3 sequence (DNA): TGTGCCAGCAGCCCATGGGACAGGGGGCACGAGCAGTACTTC. The encoded protein is CASSPWDRGHEQYF.

Written as DNA, the CDR3 is TGTGCCAGCAGCCAGAAAAGTCTGGGCGATACGCAGTATTTT. It specifies CASSQKSLGDTQYF. The chain combines TRBV3-1 (or the pseudogene TRBV3-2) with TRBJ2-3; D unclear. Trimming cost V 3 bases and J 6 bases, with 13 bases left between them. The CDR3 contains 14 residues. Per germline, CDR1 LGHDT and CDR2 YNNKEL (reference sequence).

This chain joins TRBV5-1 and TRBJ2-2; D is perhaps TRBD2 (5 bases). This CDR3 contains 15 residues. Germline values: CDR1 SGHRS, CDR2 YFSETQ. V lost 5 bases and J 0 bases, leaving 11 bases between the germline ends. The CDR3 reads CASRLWTPNTGELFF. The CDR3 DNA reads as TGCGCCAGCAGACTATGGACTCCGAACACCGGGGAGCTGTTTTTT.

The genes are TRBV10-3 and TRBJ2-7; possibly TRBD2 for D (6 bases). Trimming cost V 1 base and J 6 bases, with 19 bases left between them. The germline gives CDR1 ENHRY, CDR2 SYGVKD. The CDR3 is made up of 16 amino acids. The CDR3 DNA follows: TGTGCCATCAGTGAGTTTCGGCTCTCCGGGGGAGGCGAGCAGTACTTC. Translating it yields CAISEFRLSGGGEQYF.

The CDR3 sequence is CASSPMGQRQETQYF. The CDR3 region has the DNA TGTGCCAGCTCACCCATGGGACAGAGACAAGAGACCCAGTACTTC. The chain is built from TRBV18 and TRBJ2-5; 7 bases are shared with TRBD1. Germline trimming cut 3 bases from V and 2 bases from J; bases unmatched to any gene: 6. The CDR3 is 15 residues long. Germline assignment: CDR1 KGHSH and CDR2 LQKENI.

This clone turned up a few times. V usage is TRBV28 and J usage is TRBJ2-3, with TRBD2 identical over 10 bases. The CDR3 has 16 amino acids. V lost 5 bases and J lost 1; bases outside the gene matches: 6. CDR1 is MDHEN and CDR2 is SYDVKM in the germline V gene. CDR3 in DNA: TGTGCCAGCAGTCCGCTAGCGGGAGCTCGCACAGATACGCAGTATTTT. Protein product: CASSPLAGARTDTQYF.

The V and J genes are TRBV5-1 and TRBJ1-2; tentative D call: TRBD1 (6 bases). The CDR3 loop spans 15 amino acids. The V end lost 4 bases, the J end lost 5 bases, and 18 bases lay between the germline ends. CDR1 and CDR2 (germline): SGHRS, YFSETQ. Here the CDR3 DNA reads TGCGCCAGCAGCCCAGAGACCCAGGGGATATATGGCTACACCTTC. This gives the protein CASSPETQGIYGYTF.